The clone carrying this T cell receptor beta chain has a handful of counts. The antigen remains undetermined. Per the germline V gene, CDR1 is GTSNPN and CDR2 is SVGIG (reference sequence). V lost 5 bases to trimming and J lost 5 bases, with 10 bases between them. The CDR3 contains 11 residues. Data came from immunoSEQ multiplex PCR; TCRdb stores just in-frame clones and leaves some out. This table has 84,000 or so clones, approximately 82% appearing once. This entry comes from a study of radiotherapy plus CTLA-4 blockade in lung cancer. General study points: Some TCR clones had been derived from tumors. These clones expanded in peripheral blood after radiotherapy plus ipilimumab.

The sequencing here drew on peripheral blood, taken from a patient treated with radiotherapy plus ipilimumab. This receptor was identified in a human donor with non-small cell lung cancer that progressed on radiotherapy plus ipilimumab. The V call is TRBV30, the J call TRBJ2-7, with D hard to call. CDR3 DNA: TGTGCCTGGGGGGTCGCCGACGAGCAGTACTTC. It codes for CAWGVADEQYF.